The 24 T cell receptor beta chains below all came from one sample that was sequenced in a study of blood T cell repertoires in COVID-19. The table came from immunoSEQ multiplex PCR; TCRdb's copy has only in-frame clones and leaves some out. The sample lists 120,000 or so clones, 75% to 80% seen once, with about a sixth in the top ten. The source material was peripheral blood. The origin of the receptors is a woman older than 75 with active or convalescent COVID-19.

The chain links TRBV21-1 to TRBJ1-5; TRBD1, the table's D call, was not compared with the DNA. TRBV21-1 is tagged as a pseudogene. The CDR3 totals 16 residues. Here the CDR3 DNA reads TGTGCCAGCAGCAAATTGGGGGGACAGTCCCCCCAGCCCCAGCATTTT. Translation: CASSKLGGQSPQPQHF.

CDR3 coding DNA: TGTGCCAGCGTCCTCGGGGCGGGGCCTGGTGATGAGCAGTTCTTC. It translates to CASVLGAGPGDEQFF. This chain uses TRBV2 with TRBJ2-1, with D possibly TRBD2 on 6 matching bases. Germline CDR1 and CDR2: SNHLY and FYNNEI. The CDR3 is made up of 15 amino acids. V lost 8 bases and J 8 bases, leaving 22 bases between the germline ends.

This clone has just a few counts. The CDR3 here is CASSLGGSGSYNEQFF. The CDR3 DNA sequence: TGTGCCAGCAGCTTAGGGGGTAGCGGGAGTTACAATGAGCAGTTCTTC. V gene TRBV7-3 combines with J gene TRBJ2-1; TRBD2 aligns across 9 bases. This CDR3 is built from 16 residues. Germline V lookup: CDR1 SGHTA, CDR2 FQGTGA. Losses at the gene ends were 2 bases for V and 4 bases for J; bases not matched to a gene: 6.

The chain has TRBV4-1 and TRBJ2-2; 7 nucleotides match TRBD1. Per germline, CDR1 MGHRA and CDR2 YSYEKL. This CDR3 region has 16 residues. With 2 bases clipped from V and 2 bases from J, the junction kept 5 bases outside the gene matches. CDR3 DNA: TGCGCCAGCAGCCAATGGACAGGAACAAACACCGGGGAGCTGTTTTTT. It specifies CASSQWTGTNTGELFF.

The CDR3 nucleotides are TGTGCCAGCAGCTTCCCCGGGGGAGAGACCCAGTACTTC. Encoded protein: CASSFPGGETQYF. The chain combines TRBV6-5 with TRBJ2-5, with D possibly TRBD2 on 6 matching bases. The length of the CDR3 is 13 residues. The germline gives CDR1 MNHEY, CDR2 SVGAGI. V lost 6 bases, J lost 4 bases, and 12 bases lay in between.

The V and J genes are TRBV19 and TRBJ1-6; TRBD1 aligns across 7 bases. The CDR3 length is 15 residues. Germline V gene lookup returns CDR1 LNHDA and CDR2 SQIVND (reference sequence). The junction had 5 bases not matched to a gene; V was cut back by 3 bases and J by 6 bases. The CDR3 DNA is TGTGCCAGTAGTATGGAGGGGGCCTCTAATTCACCCCTCCACTTT. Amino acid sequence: CASSMEGASNSPLHF.

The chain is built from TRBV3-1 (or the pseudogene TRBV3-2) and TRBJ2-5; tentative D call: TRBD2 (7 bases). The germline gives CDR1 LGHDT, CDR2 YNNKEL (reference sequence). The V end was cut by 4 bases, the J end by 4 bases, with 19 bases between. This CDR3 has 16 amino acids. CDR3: CASSPPRGGGRETQYF. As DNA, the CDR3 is TGTGCCAGCAGCCCTCCAAGGGGGGGAGGACGAGAGACCCAGTACTTC.

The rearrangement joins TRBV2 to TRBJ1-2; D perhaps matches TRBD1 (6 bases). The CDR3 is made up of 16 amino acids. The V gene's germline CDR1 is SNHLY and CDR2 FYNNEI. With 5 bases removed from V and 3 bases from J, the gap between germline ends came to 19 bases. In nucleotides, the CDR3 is TGTGCCAGCAGTCCGGACAGAGGGACGATCTACTATGGCTACACCTTC. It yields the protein CASSPDRGTIYYGYTF.

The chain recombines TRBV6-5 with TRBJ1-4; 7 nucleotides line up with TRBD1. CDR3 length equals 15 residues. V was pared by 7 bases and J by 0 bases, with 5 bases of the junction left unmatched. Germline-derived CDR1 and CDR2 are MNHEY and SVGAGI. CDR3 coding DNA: TGTGCCAGCACCAAAGGGGGCGCAACTAATGAAAAACTGTTTTTT. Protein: CASTKGGATNEKLFF.

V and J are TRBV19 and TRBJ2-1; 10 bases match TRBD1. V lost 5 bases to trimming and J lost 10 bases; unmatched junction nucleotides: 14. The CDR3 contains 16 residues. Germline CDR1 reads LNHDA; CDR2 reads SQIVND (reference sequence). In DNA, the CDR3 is TGTGCCAGTAGTTTCACGACAGGGGGCCTTACAAGGGAGCAGTTCTTC. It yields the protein CASSFTTGGLTREQFF.

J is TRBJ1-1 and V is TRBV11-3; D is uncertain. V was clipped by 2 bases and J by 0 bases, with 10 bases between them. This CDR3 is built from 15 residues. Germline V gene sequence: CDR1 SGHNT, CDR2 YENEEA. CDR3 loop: CASSLSGQMNTEAFF. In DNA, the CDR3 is TGTGCCAGCAGCTTAAGCGGGCAGATGAACACTGAAGCTTTCTTT.

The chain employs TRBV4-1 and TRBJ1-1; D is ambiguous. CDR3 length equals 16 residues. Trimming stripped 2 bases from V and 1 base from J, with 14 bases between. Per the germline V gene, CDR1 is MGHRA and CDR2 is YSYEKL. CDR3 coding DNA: TGCGCCAGCAGCCAAAGTAGGAGGCAGGAGAACACTGAAGCTTTCTTT. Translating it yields CASSQSRRQENTEAFF.

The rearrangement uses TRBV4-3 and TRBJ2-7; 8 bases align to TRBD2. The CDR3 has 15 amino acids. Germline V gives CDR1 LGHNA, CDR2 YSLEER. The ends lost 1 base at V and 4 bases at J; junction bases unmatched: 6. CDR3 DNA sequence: TGCGCCAGCAGCCAAGGGACTAGCAACATTTACGAGCAGTACTTC. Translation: CASSQGTSNIYEQYF.

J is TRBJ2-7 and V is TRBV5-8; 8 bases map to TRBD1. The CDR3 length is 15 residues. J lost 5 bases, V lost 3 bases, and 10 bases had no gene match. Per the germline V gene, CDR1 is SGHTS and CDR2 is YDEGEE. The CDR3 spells CASSYGTGKEDEQYF. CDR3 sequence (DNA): TGTGCCAGCAGCTACGGGACAGGCAAGGAGGACGAGCAGTACTTC.

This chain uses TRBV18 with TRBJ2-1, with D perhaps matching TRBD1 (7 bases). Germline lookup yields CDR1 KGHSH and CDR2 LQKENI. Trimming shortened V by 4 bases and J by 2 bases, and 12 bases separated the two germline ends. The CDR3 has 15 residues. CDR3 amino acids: CASSLGGTAYNEQFF. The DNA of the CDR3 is TGTGCCAGCTCACTAGGGGGGACAGCCTACAATGAGCAGTTCTTC.

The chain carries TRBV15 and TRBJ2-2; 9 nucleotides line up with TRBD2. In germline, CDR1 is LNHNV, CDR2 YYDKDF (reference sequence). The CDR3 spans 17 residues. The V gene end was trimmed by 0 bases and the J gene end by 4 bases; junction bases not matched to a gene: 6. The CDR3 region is CATSRDLLAGSTGELFF. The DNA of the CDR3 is TGTGCCACCAGCAGAGATTTACTAGCGGGCAGCACCGGGGAGCTGTTTTTT.

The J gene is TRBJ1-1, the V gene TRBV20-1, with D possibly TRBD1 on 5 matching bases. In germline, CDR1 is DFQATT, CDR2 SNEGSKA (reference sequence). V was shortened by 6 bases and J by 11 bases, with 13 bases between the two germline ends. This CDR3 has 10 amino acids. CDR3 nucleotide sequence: TGCAGTGCGTCCAGGGACTTCGCTTTCTTT. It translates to CSASRDFAFF.

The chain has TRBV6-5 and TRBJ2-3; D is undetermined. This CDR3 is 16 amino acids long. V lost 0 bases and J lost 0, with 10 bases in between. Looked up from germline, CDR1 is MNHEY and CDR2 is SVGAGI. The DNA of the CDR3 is TGTGCCAGCAGTTACTCGCACGGGTCTAGCACAGATACGCAGTATTTT. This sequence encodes CASSYSHGSSTDTQYF.

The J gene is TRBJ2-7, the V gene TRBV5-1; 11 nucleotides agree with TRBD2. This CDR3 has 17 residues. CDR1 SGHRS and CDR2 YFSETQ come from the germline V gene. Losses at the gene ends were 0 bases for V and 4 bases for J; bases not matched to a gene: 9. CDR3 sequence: CASSLGSGSGREYEQYF. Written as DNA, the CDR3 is TGCGCCAGCAGCTTGGGTTCTGGTAGCGGGAGGGAGTACGAGCAGTACTTC.

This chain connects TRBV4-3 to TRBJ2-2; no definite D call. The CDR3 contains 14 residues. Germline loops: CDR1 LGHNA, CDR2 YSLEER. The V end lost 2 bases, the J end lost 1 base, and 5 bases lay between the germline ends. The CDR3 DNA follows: TGCGCCAGCAGCCAATCCAAGAACACCGGGGAGCTGTTTTTT. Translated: CASSQSKNTGELFF.

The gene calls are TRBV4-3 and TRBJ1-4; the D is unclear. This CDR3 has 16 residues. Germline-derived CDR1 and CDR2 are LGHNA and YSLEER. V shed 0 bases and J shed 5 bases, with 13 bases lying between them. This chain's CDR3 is CASSQESVGKNEKLFF. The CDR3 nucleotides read TGCGCCAGCAGCCAAGAGTCAGTGGGCAAAAATGAAAAACTGTTTTTT.

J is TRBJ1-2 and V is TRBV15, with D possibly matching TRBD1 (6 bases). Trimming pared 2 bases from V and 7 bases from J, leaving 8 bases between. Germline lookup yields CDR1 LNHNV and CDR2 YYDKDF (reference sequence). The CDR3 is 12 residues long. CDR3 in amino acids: CATSRPRGGYTF. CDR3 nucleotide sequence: TGTGCCACCAGCAGACCCAGGGGTGGCTACACCTTC.

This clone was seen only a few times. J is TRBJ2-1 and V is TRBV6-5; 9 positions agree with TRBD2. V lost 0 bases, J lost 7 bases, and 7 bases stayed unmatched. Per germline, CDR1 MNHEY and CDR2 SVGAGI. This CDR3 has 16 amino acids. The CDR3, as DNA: TGTGCCAGCAGTTACTCTCGCGGGAGGGCCGGGAATGAGCAGTTCTTC. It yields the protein CASSYSRGRAGNEQFF.

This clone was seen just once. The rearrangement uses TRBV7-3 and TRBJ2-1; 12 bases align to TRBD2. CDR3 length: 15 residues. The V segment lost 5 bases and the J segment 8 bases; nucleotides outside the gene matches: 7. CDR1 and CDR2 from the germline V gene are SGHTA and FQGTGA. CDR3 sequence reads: CASSPGTSGRYEQFF. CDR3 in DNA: TGTGCCAGCAGCCCCGGAACTAGCGGGAGGTATGAGCAGTTCTTC.